Here is one TCR beta chain with its context. Its antigen is unknown. Base quality data are lacking; no much larger clone is found one base away. The sample originates from a study of OX40 agonist ivuxolimab in advanced cancers. General notes on the study: The costimulatory receptor OX40 (CD134) was targeted by ivuxolimab, a fully human IgG2 agonistic monoclonal antibody. Among the approximately 50 dose-escalation patients, around 19 had hepatocellular carcinoma, about 15 melanoma, 9 renal cell carcinoma and 9 head and neck cancer. Peripheral TCRbeta sequencing was intended to test whether TCR sequence diversity was altered and clonal T-cell expansion was caused by ivuxolimab. The paper describes the monotherapy dose-escalation part (N of about 57 patients) of the phase I trial of ivuxolimab. Intravenous ivuxolimab was administered to patients every 2 weeks at six dose levels: 0.01, 0.1, 0.3, 1.5, 3 and 10 mg/kg. Partial responses were achieved by three dose-escalation patients, of whom one had hepatocellular carcinoma and two had cutaneous melanoma. A male proportion of 82.7% and a mean age of about 60 years, ranging from 23 to 79, were recorded for the dose-escalation cohort. Patients were allowed to have had prior anti-PD-1, anti-PD-L1 or anti-CTLA-4 therapy, and around 40% of the dose-escalation patients had previously received checkpoint inhibitors. Study-wide conclusions, independent of this receptor: At doses of 0.1 to 3.0 mg/kg, clonal expansion of both CD4+ and CD8+ T cells in blood was seen between baseline and week 6. After ivuxolimab, CD8+ T cells had more expanded clones than CD4+ T cells on average. Partial responders in the 0.1-3.0 mg/kg groups had among the lowest normalized peripheral clonal expansion, especially among CD8+ T cells. The antigen specificity of the clonally expanded peripheral T cells was not determined. Low levels of normalized T-cell clonal expansion were also shown by some nonresponding patients.

To sequence the TCRbeta CDR3 region, genomic DNA was isolated from the sorted cells. TCRbeta CDR3 regions were sequenced using the immunoSEQ Assay. TCRdb's version of the immuneACCESS table is confined to in-frame rearrangements and falls short of the full clone set. An unresolved V gene accounts for under half of the shortfall where checked; the remainder is of unknown origin. Here the sample has 39,000 or so clones; around 90% occur a single time. Around 0.5% of the sample is in the top ten clones. The trial excluded patients who had a history of autoimmune disease or were on systemic immunosuppression. Peripheral blood for TCR sequencing was collected from all dose cohorts at baseline, on cycle 4 day 1, and on cycle 7 day 1. The samples were taken from a phase I, first-in-human, multicenter, open-label dose-escalation trial of ivuxolimab. The trial enrolled adults with locally advanced or metastatic head and neck squamous cell, hepatocellular, melanoma or renal cell carcinoma. Before TCR sequencing, CD4+ and CD8+ T cells were separately sorted from peripheral blood.

The germline V gene (reference sequence) sets CDR1 to SGHKS and CDR2 to YYEKEE. V and J are truncated by 0 bases and 0 bases respectively, leaving an intervening sequence of 10 bases. Including cysteine and phenylalanine, the CDR3 has 15 amino acids. Of all the DNA, just the CDR3 is kept, 45 bases in frame from base 1. This clonotype was sampled from an adult with an advanced solid tumor such as melanoma, head and neck, liver or kidney cancer. Source: CD4+ or CD8+ T cells sorted from blood, taken in a trial of the OX40 agonist ivuxolimab. The receptor chain draws on TRBV5-5 and TRBJ2-7, with the D segment possibly TRBD1 or TRBD2, each aligning over 5 bases. The CDR3 reads CASSLGGASSYEQYF. The DNA sequence reads TGTGCCAGCAGCTTGGGAGGGGCGAGCTCCTACGAGCAGTACTTC.